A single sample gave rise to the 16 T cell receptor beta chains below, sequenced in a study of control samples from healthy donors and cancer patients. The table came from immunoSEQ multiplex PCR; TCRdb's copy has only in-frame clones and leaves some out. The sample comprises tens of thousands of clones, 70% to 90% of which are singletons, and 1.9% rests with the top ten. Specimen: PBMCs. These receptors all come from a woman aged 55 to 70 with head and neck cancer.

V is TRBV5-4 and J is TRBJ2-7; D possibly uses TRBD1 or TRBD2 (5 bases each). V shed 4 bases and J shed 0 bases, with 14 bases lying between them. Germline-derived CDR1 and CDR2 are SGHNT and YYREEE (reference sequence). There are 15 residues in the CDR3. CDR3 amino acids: CASSIGTVSSYEQYF. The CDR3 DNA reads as TGTGCCAGCAGCATCGGGACCGTGAGCTCCTACGAGCAGTACTTC. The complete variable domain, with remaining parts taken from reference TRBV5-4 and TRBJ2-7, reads ETGVTQSPTHLIKTRGQQVTLRCSSQSGHNTVSWYQQALGQGPQFIFQYYREEENGRGNFPPRFSGLQFPNYSSELNVNALELDDSALYLCASSIGTVSSYEQYFGPGTRLTVT.

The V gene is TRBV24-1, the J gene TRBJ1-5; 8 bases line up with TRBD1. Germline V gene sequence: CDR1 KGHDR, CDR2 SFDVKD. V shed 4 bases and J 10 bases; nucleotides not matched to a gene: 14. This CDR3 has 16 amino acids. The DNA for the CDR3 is TGTGCCACCAGTGACCATCAGGGGGCCGGTCTTGGCCCCCAGCATTTT. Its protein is CATSDHQGAGLGPQHF.

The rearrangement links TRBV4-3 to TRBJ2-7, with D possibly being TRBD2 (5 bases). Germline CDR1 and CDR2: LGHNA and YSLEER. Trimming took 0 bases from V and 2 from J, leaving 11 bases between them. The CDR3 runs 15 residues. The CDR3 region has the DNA TGCGCCAGCAGCCAAGAACTCAGCGGAACCTACGAGCAGTACTTC. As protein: CASSQELSGTYEQYF.

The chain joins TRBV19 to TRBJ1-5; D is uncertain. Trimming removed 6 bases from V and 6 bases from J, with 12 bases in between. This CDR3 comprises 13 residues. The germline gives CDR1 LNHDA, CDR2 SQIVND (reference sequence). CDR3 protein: CASRPRLSQPQHF. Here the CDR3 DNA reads TGTGCCAGTAGACCCCGATTGAGTCAGCCCCAGCATTTT.

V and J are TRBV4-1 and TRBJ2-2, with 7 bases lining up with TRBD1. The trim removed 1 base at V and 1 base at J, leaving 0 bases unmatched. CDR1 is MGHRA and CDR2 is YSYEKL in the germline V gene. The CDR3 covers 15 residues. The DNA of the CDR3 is TGCGCCAGCAGCCAAGGACAGGGGAACACCGGGGAGCTGTTTTTT. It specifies CASSQGQGNTGELFF.

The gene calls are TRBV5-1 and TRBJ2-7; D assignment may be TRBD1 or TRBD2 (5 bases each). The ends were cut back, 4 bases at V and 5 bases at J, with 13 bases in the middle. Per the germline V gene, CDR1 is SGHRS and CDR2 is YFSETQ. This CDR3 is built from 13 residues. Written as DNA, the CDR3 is TGCGCCAGCAGCGTCGAAGGGGAGCACGAGCAGTACTTC. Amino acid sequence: CASSVEGEHEQYF. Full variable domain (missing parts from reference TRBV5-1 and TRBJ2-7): KAGVTQTPRYLIKTRGQQVTLSCSPISGHRSVSWYQQTPGQGLQFLFEYFSETQRNKGNFPGRFSGRQFSNSRSEMNVSTLELGDSALYLCASSVEGEHEQYFGPGTRLTVT.

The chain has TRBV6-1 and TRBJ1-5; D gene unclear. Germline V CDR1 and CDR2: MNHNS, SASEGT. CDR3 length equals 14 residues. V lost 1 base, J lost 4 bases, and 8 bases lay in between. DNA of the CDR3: TGTGCCAGCAGTGAAGTTAGGGTAAATCAGCCCCAGCATTTT. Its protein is CASSEVRVNQPQHF.

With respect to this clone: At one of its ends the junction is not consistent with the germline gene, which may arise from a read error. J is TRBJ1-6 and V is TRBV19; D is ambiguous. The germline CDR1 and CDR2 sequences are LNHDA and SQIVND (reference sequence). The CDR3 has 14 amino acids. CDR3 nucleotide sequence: TGTGCCAGTAGTGTAGACGTCGGCAATTCACCCCTCCACTTT. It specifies CASSVDVGNSPLHF.

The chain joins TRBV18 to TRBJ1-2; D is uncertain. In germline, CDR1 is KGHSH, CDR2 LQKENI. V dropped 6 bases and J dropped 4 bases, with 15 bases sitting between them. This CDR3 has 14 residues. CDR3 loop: CASSPLAGIYGYTF. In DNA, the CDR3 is TGTGCCAGCTCCCCATTGGCGGGGATCTATGGCTACACCTTC.

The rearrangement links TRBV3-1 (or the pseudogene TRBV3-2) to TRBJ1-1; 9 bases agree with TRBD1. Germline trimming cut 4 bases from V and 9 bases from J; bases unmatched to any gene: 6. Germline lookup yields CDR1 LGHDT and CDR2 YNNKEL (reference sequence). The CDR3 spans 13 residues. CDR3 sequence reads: CASSPRDREKAFF. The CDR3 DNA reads TGTGCCAGCAGCCCTCGGGACAGGGAAAAAGCTTTCTTT.

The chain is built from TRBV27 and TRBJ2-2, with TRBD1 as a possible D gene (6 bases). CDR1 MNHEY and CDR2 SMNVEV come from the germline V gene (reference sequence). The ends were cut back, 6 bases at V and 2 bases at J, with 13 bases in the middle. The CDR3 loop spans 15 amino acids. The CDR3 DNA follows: TGTGCCAGCAGACCAGGTGGGGGCAACACCGGGGAGCTGTTTTTT. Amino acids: CASRPGGGNTGELFF.

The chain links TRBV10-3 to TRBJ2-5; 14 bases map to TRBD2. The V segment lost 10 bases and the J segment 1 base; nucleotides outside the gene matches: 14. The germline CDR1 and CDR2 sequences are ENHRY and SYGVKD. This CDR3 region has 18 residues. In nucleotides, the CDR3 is TGTGCCACCTCCCCGGGACTAGCGGGAGTCGGGCGCCAAGAGACCCAGTACTTC. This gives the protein CATSPGLAGVGRQETQYF.

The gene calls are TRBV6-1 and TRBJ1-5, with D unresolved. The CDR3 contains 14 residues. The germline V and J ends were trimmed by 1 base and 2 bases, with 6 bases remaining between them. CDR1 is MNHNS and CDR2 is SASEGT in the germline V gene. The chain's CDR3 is CASSEGRRNQPQHF. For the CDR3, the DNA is TGTGCCAGCAGTGAAGGACGGCGCAATCAGCCCCAGCATTTT.

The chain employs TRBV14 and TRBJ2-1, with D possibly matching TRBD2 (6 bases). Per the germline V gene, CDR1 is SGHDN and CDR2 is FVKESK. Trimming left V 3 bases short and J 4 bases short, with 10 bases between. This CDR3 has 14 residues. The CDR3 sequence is CASSHRDFYNEQFF. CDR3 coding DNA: TGTGCCAGCAGCCACAGGGACTTTTACAATGAGCAGTTCTTC.

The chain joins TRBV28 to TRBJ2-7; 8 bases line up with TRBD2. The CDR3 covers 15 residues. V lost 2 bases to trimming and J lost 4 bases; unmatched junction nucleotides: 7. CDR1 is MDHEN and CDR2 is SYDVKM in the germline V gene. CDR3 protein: CASSLPGGGLYEQYF. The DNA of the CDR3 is TGTGCCAGCAGTTTACCGGGAGGGGGATTGTACGAGCAGTACTTC.

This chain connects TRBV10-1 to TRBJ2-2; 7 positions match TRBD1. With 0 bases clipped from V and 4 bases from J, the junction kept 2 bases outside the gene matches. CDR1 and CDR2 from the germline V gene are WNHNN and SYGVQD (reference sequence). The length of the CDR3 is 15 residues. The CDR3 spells CASSESAGGTGELFF. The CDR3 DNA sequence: TGCGCCAGCAGTGAGTCGGCAGGGGGCACCGGGGAGCTGTTTTTT.